The 21 T cell receptor beta chains listed next were all sequenced from one sample in a study of cytomegalovirus exposure and HLA in healthy donors. The PCR ran on 60 Vbeta and 13 Jbeta primers. Clones were sequenced by immunoSEQ multiplex PCR, and TCRdb holds only the in-frame ones, with some missing. Here the sample table reports roughly 41,000 clones. Sequencing was carried out using PBMCs. These receptors were taken from a woman between 40 and 50 years old in good health and CMV-seronegative.

This CDR3 reads CASSLSRYSYEQYF. The CDR3 DNA follows: TGTGCCAGCAGCTTAAGCAGGTACTCCTACGAGCAGTACTTC. V is TRBV7-2 and J is TRBJ2-7; D is uncertain. CDR3 size: 14 residues. Germline V gives CDR1 SGHTA, CDR2 FQGNSA. V was shortened by 2 bases and J by 0 bases, with 8 bases between the two germline ends.

The chain employs TRBV28 and TRBJ2-7, with TRBD2 identical over 10 bases. With V trimmed by 6 bases and J by 5 bases, 4 bases remained unmatched. CDR1 MDHEN and CDR2 SYDVKM come from the germline V gene. The CDR3 is made up of 13 amino acids. CDR3 protein: CASRIAGGDEQYF. The CDR3 nucleotides read TGTGCCAGCAGAATAGCGGGGGGAGACGAGCAGTACTTC.

This rearrangement joins TRBV7-2 to TRBJ2-2; TRBD1 agrees at 7 bases. From germline, CDR1 is SGHTA and CDR2 FQGNSA. V was pared by 3 bases and J by 7 bases, with 5 bases of the junction left unmatched. This CDR3 has 14 residues. CDR3 residues: CASSFNRGGGELFF. In DNA, the CDR3 is TGTGCCAGCAGCTTCAACAGGGGTGGCGGGGAGCTGTTTTTT.

This chain uses TRBV27 with TRBJ2-3; TRBD1 aligns across 7 bases. V lost 5 bases and J lost 6; bases outside the gene matches: 11. The CDR3 has 15 residues. Germline V gene data show CDR1 as MNHEY and CDR2 as SMNVEV (reference sequence). DNA of the CDR3: TGTGCCAGCAGTATCGACAGGGCCGTTCTGGATACGCAGTATTTT. Its protein product is CASSIDRAVLDTQYF.

This chain connects TRBV4-1 to TRBJ2-6; tentative D call: TRBD1 (8 bases). V was pared by 0 bases and J by 0 bases, with 21 bases between. CDR1 is MGHRA, CDR2 YSYEKL, per germline. This CDR3 has 21 amino acids. CDR3 amino acids: CASSQEGQGLHFGSGANVLTF. CDR3 bases: TGCGCCAGCAGCCAAGAAGGACAGGGACTACATTTCGGCTCTGGGGCCAACGTCCTGACTTTC.

This chain connects TRBV4-3 to TRBJ1-2; the match to TRBD1 covers 8 bases. Per germline, CDR1 LGHNA and CDR2 YSLEER. The junction had 10 bases not matched to a gene; V was cut back by 4 bases and J by 6 bases. The length of the CDR3 is 15 residues. In nucleotides, the CDR3 is TGCGCCAGCAGCCCCCGAGCAGGGGGCGCGGATGGCTACACCTTC. Protein product: CASSPRAGGADGYTF.

The rearrangement joins TRBV9 to TRBJ1-4; 8 bases are a match to TRBD1. The CDR3 runs 16 residues. V lost 0 bases and J lost 5; bases outside the gene matches: 6. Germline lookup yields CDR1 SGDLS and CDR2 YYNGEE. The CDR3 here is CASSVDPRDRNEKLFF. The DNA for the CDR3 is TGTGCCAGCAGCGTAGATCCCCGGGACAGGAATGAAAAACTGTTTTTT.

The J gene is TRBJ2-1, the V gene TRBV11-2, with 7 bases fitting TRBD2. V dropped 1 base and J dropped 8; count of bases not matched to a gene: 8. The CDR3 has 15 residues. CDR1 and CDR2 from the germline V gene are SGHAT and FQNNGV. The CDR3 DNA reads TGTGCCAGCAGCTTAGCGAGCGGGACCGCCTATGAGCAGTTCTTC. Translating it yields CASSLASGTAYEQFF. Variable domain in full (rest from reference TRBV11-2 and TRBJ2-1): EAGVAQSPRYKIIEKRQSVAFWCNPISGHATLYWYQQILGQGPKLLIQFQNNGVVDDSQLPKDRFSAERLKGVDSTLKIQPAKLEDSAVYLCASSLASGTAYEQFFGPGTRLTVL.

This chain uses TRBV7-2 with TRBJ2-7; the D is unclear. This CDR3 is built from 14 residues. The germline CDR1 and CDR2 sequences are SGHTA and FQGNSA. V dropped 1 base and J dropped 2 bases, with 9 bases sitting between them. CDR3 residues: CASSLVAQAYEQYF. The CDR3 bases are TGTGCCAGCAGCTTAGTAGCACAAGCCTACGAGCAGTACTTC.

The chain joins TRBV27 to TRBJ2-7; 11 bases fit TRBD1. CDR3 size: 15 residues. The V gene's germline CDR1 is MNHEY and CDR2 SMNVEV (reference sequence). V lost 5 bases to trimming and J lost 3 bases; unmatched junction nucleotides: 6. CDR3 bases: TGTGCCAGCAGTGTGACCGGGACAGGGGGCTACGAGCAGTACTTC. It encodes CASSVTGTGGYEQYF.

The chain carries TRBV15 and TRBJ2-1; 11 bases align to TRBD2. The germline V gene encodes CDR1 LNHNV and CDR2 YYDKDF (reference sequence). This CDR3 has 19 amino acids. V was clipped by 0 bases and J by 10 bases; unmatched bases: 17. In DNA form, the CDR3 reads TGTGCCACCAGCAGAGATAGGGGAGGTTCCGGGACTAGCGGATTAGAGCAGTTCTTC. Translated: CATSRDRGGSGTSGLEQFF.

V and J are TRBV11-1 and TRBJ2-1; TRBD1 agrees at 7 bases. The trim removed 3 bases at V and 8 bases at J, leaving 7 bases unmatched. CDR3 length equals 14 residues. Germline assignment: CDR1 SGHAT and CDR2 FQDESV (reference sequence). CDR3 in amino acids: CASSFYTGEHEQFF. CDR3 bases: TGTGCCAGCAGCTTTTACACAGGGGAACATGAGCAGTTCTTC. The entire variable domain, with the rest obtained from reference TRBV11-1 and TRBJ2-1, is as follows: EAEVAQSPRYKITEKSQAVAFWCDPISGHATLYWYRQILGQGPELLVQFQDESVVDDSQLPKDRFSAERLKGVDSTLKIQPAELGDSAMYLCASSFYTGEHEQFFGPGTRLTVL.

The chain is built from TRBV27 and TRBJ2-1; weak D call: TRBD2 (6 bases). Trimming removed 5 bases at V and 0 bases at J, with 14 bases between. The CDR3 totals 16 residues. Per germline, CDR1 MNHEY and CDR2 SMNVEV (reference sequence). The CDR3: CASSGASASSYNEQFF. The CDR3 DNA sequence: TGTGCCAGCAGTGGGGCTAGCGCAAGCTCCTACAATGAGCAGTTCTTC.

The chain has TRBV4-3 and TRBJ2-2; TRBD2 matches 9 bases. Looked up from germline, CDR1 is LGHNA and CDR2 is YSLEER. CDR3 length: 17 residues. The V segment lost 0 bases and the J segment 5 bases; nucleotides outside the gene matches: 7. CDR3 DNA sequence: TGCGCCAGCAGCCAAGAGGTCCTAGCGGGAAGAACCGGGGAGCTGTTTTTT. Its protein product is CASSQEVLAGRTGELFF.

As DNA, the CDR3 is TGTGCCAGCAGCTGGAGCGGGGGTGGGGTGAATGAGCAGTTCTTC. It codes for CASSWSGGGVNEQFF. The rearrangement joins TRBV7-2 to TRBJ2-1; TRBD2 aligns across 8 bases. This CDR3 has 15 residues. V lost 4 bases and J lost 7; bases outside the gene matches: 9. Germline V CDR1 and CDR2: SGHTA, FQGNSA. Combining the CDR3 with reference TRBV7-2 and TRBJ2-1 gives the whole variable domain GAGVSQSPSNKVTEKGKDVELRCDPISGHTALYWYRQSLGQGLEFLIYFQGNSAPDKSGLPSDRFSAERTGGSVSTLTIQRTQQEDSAVYLCASSWSGGGVNEQFFGPGTRLTVL.

The chain is built from TRBV29-1 and TRBJ2-7, with TRBD1 matching 9 bases. The V and J ends lost 8 bases and 1 base, in that order; junction bases with no gene match: 6. Germline-derived CDR1 and CDR2 are SQVTM and ANQGSEA. CDR3 length: 13 amino acids. The CDR3 protein is CSSTGQGSYEQYF. As DNA, the CDR3 is TGCAGCAGTACGGGACAGGGTTCCTACGAGCAGTACTTC.

This rearrangement joins TRBV4-2 to TRBJ2-7; the D gene is possibly TRBD2 (6 bases). With 3 bases removed from V and 3 bases from J, the gap between germline ends came to 21 bases. In germline, CDR1 is LGHNA, CDR2 YNFKEQ. The CDR3 extends over 17 amino acids. Written as DNA, the CDR3 is TGTGCCAGCAGCCAGGACTGGAGGGGAAGGGAAGACTACGAGCAGTACTTC. Its translation: CASSQDWRGREDYEQYF.

This sequence joins TRBV29-1 and TRBJ1-2, with 7 nucleotides matching TRBD1. In germline, CDR1 is SQVTM, CDR2 ANQGSEA. The V and J ends lost 7 bases and 1 base, in that order; junction bases with no gene match: 6. CDR3 length: 13 amino acids. For the CDR3, the DNA is TGCAGCGCAATGACAGGGATTAACTATGGCTACACCTTC. Residues: CSAMTGINYGYTF.

The genes are TRBV6-1 and TRBJ1-5; 11 bases align to TRBD1. In germline, CDR1 is MNHNS, CDR2 SASEGT. Losses at the gene ends were 6 bases for V and 6 bases for J; bases not matched to a gene: 7. CDR3 length equals 15 residues. The chain's CDR3 is CASRDGTGGIQPQHF. CDR3 in DNA: TGTGCCAGCAGGGACGGGACAGGGGGGATTCAGCCCCAGCATTTT.

The chain joins TRBV11-2 to TRBJ2-7; weak D call: TRBD1 (6 bases). Germline CDR1 SGHAT, CDR2 FQNNGV. Trimming stripped 3 bases from V and 0 bases from J, with 9 bases between. The CDR3 runs 14 residues. This CDR3 reads CASSFRGYSYEQYF. The CDR3 bases are TGTGCCAGCAGCTTCAGGGGATACTCCTACGAGCAGTACTTC.

This chain connects TRBV7-8 to TRBJ2-7; D may be TRBD2 (7 bases). This CDR3 contains 15 residues. Germline V gene data show CDR1 as SGHVS and CDR2 as FQNEAQ. Trimming took off 5 bases at V and 3 bases at J, with 17 bases between the two ends. The CDR3 loop reads CASSHREGYRYEQYF. The CDR3 DNA is TGTGCCAGCAGCCACAGGGAGGGTTATCGCTACGAGCAGTACTTC.